Reported below is one T cell receptor beta chain. An end of the junction does not agree with germline; a read error may underlie this. This sample stems from a study of blood T cell repertoires in COVID-19. Libraries were prepared by immunoSEQ multiplex PCR; TCRdb keeps only in-frame clonotypes and omits some of them. The sample has about 310,000 clones; more than 75% are singletons. This CDR3 contains 13 residues. Germline CDR1 and CDR2: SGHTA and FQGNSA. The sequencing input was peripheral blood. The chain recombines TRBV7-2 with TRBJ2-3, with D possibly being TRBD1 (5 bases). The TCR was taken from a woman aged 50 to 65 who had recovered from COVID-19. The CDR3 DNA follows: TGTGCCAGCAGTTTAGAAGGGGCAGATACGCAGTATTTT. It codes for CASSLEGADTQYF.